The 17 T cell receptor beta chains presented below share a single source sample, sequenced in a study of shared clonotypes between healthy human individuals. Sequencing was performed with immunoSEQ multiplex PCR; in TCRdb, only in-frame clones are kept and a portion is missing. The table shows roughly 500,000 clones, with roughly 78% occurring only once. Source material: PBMCs. The source is a woman aged 35 to 49 in good health. Some clones in this sample may be carry-over from other donors' samples.

This sequence joins TRBV10-3 and TRBJ2-1; 9 bases are a match to TRBD1. Trimming removed 6 bases from V and 3 bases from J; junction bases left unmatched: 6. CDR3 length: 15 amino acids. Germline V CDR1 and CDR2: ENHRY, SYGVKD. The CDR3 nucleotides read TGTGCCATCAGCGAACAGGGGGCCGGCTACAATGAGCAGTTCTTC. Translated: CAISEQGAGYNEQFF.

The V gene is TRBV5-4, the J gene TRBJ2-7; TRBD1 might be the D (5 bases). This CDR3 comprises 17 residues. Germline CDR1 is SGHNT and CDR2 is YYREEE (reference sequence). Trimming shortened V by 0 bases and J by 5 bases, and 21 bases separated the two germline ends. CDR3 coding DNA: TGTGCCAGCAGCTTGGTGCCCCTTGTCAGGGCGGCAGACGAGCAGTACTTC. Amino acids: CASSLVPLVRAADEQYF.

V is TRBV30 and J is TRBJ2-2; 7 bases match TRBD1. The germline V gene encodes CDR1 GTSNPN and CDR2 SVGIG (reference sequence). V dropped 2 bases and J dropped 6; count of bases not matched to a gene: 9. The length of the CDR3 is 15 residues. The DNA for the CDR3 is TGTGCCTGGAGTTCGGGACAGCACCTCCCCGGGGAGCTGTTTTTT. Translated, it gives CAWSSGQHLPGELFF.

This clone came up once. The rearrangement links TRBV5-1 to TRBJ1-5; D is perhaps TRBD1 (5 bases). CDR3 length: 13 residues. Trimming took 5 bases from V and 7 from J, leaving 13 bases between them. Germline V gene data show CDR1 as SGHRS and CDR2 as YFSETQ. The CDR3 nucleotides read TGCGCCAGCAGTTATTCGGGGGAACAGCCCCAGCATTTT. Amino acids: CASSYSGEQPQHF.

There are many counts of this clone. The chain employs TRBV6-4 and TRBJ2-1; D remains unclear. This CDR3 comprises 12 residues. Germline values: CDR1 MRHNA, CDR2 SNTAGT. V lost 5 bases and J 8 bases, leaving 10 bases between the germline ends. The CDR3 here is CASSPPSHEQFF. CDR3 DNA: TGTGCCAGCAGTCCACCCTCCCATGAGCAGTTCTTC.

This chain links TRBV30 with TRBJ2-7; either TRBD1 or TRBD2 may fit D (7 bases each). Trimming took 3 bases from V and 1 from J, leaving 19 bases between them. The length of the CDR3 is 16 residues. The germline V gene encodes CDR1 GTSNPN and CDR2 SVGIG (reference sequence). The CDR3 loop is CAWRADRRGRSYEQYF. In DNA form, the CDR3 reads TGTGCCTGGAGGGCGGACAGGCGGGGGAGATCCTACGAGCAGTACTTC.

This chain connects TRBV4-2 to TRBJ1-4; D not resolved. The germline V and J ends were trimmed by 1 base and 3 bases, with 12 bases remaining between them. Per the germline V gene, CDR1 is LGHNA and CDR2 is YNFKEQ. There are 16 residues in the CDR3. This CDR3 is CASSQGRGRPNEKLFF. As DNA, the CDR3 is TGTGCCAGCAGCCAAGGCCGAGGGAGGCCTAATGAAAAACTGTTTTTT.

The V call is TRBV19, the J call TRBJ1-1, with D hard to call. Germline values: CDR1 LNHDA, CDR2 SQIVND (reference sequence). The CDR3 is 13 amino acids. Trimming took 2 bases from V and 4 from J, leaving 8 bases between them. The CDR3 DNA reads TGTGCCAGTAGTATAAACGGTGGCACTGAAGCTTTCTTT. Protein: CASSINGGTEAFF.

This rearrangement joins TRBV11-2 to TRBJ1-5; tentative D call: TRBD1 (6 bases). The CDR3 is made up of 14 amino acids. Trimming pared 3 bases from V and 8 bases from J, leaving 14 bases between. Germline V gene data show CDR1 as SGHAT and CDR2 as FQNNGV. This CDR3 reads CASSLSRDIEPQHF. The CDR3 DNA reads as TGTGCCAGCAGCTTGTCCCGGGACATTGAGCCCCAGCATTTT.

This rearrangement joins TRBV28 to TRBJ2-7; the D gene is possibly TRBD1 (6 bases). The V end lost 2 bases, the J end lost 2 bases, and 10 bases lay between the germline ends. The CDR3 extends over 14 amino acids. Per germline, CDR1 MDHEN and CDR2 SYDVKM. The CDR3 bases are TGTGCCAGCAGTTTACACAGGGTTGCCTACGAGCAGTACTTC. This encodes CASSLHRVAYEQYF.

The table lists this clone with a few counts. The chain couples TRBV11-2 to TRBJ2-1; 9 positions match TRBD2. Germline CDR1 reads SGHAT; CDR2 reads FQNNGV. The CDR3 is 15 residues long. V shed 7 bases and J 3 bases; nucleotides not matched to a gene: 7. The CDR3, as DNA: TGTGCCAGCACCGGACTAGCGCTGAGCTACAATGAGCAGTTCTTC. Translation gives CASTGLALSYNEQFF.

V usage is TRBV27 and J usage is TRBJ2-7; a weak D match, TRBD2 (6 bases). Germline V gene lookup returns CDR1 MNHEY and CDR2 SMNVEV (reference sequence). With 3 bases removed from V and 7 bases from J, the gap between germline ends came to 16 bases. This CDR3 region has 14 residues. The CDR3: CASSFQALRGEQYF. The CDR3 DNA reads as TGTGCCAGCAGTTTTCAGGCCCTCCGGGGGGAGCAGTACTTC.

This clone occurred a few times. The CDR3 DNA follows: TGTGCCAGCAGTGGTGTAGCGGGAGCGGATACGCAGTATTTT. Translating gives CASSGVAGADTQYF. This rearrangement joins TRBV6-1 to TRBJ2-3, with 9 positions matching TRBD2. The CDR3 totals 14 residues. The germline V gene has CDR1 MNHNS and CDR2 SASEGT. With 4 bases clipped from V and 6 bases from J, the junction kept 5 bases outside the gene matches.

The chain carries TRBV5-4 and TRBJ2-2; 12 nucleotides match TRBD2. CDR3 size: 18 residues. CDR1 and CDR2 (germline): SGHNT, YYREEE (reference sequence). V gave up 4 bases and J gave up 5 bases; unmatched junction bases: 12. This CDR3 is CASSNGLAGMGGTGELFF. The CDR3 DNA sequence: TGTGCCAGCAGCAATGGACTAGCGGGAATGGGAGGAACCGGGGAGCTGTTTTTT.

The genes are TRBV19 and TRBJ1-5; the D gene is possibly TRBD1 (5 bases). The CDR3 extends over 15 amino acids. In germline, CDR1 is LNHDA, CDR2 SQIVND (reference sequence). Trimming pared 5 bases from V and 0 bases from J, leaving 11 bases between. The DNA for the CDR3 is TGTGCCAGTAGTCTTGGACACTATAGCAATCAGCCCCAGCATTTT. It yields the protein CASSLGHYSNQPQHF.

Here the CDR3 reads CAISSPDSYEQYF. The CDR3 nucleotides read TGTGCCATCAGTTCGCCGGACAGCTACGAGCAGTACTTC. The chain employs TRBV10-3 and TRBJ2-7, with D tentatively TRBD1 (6 bases). This CDR3 spans 13 amino acids. V was cut by 5 bases and J by 3 bases, with 11 bases left in between. Germline CDR1 ENHRY, CDR2 SYGVKD.

The chain uses TRBV25-1 and TRBJ2-7; no clear D gene. From germline, CDR1 is MGHDK and CDR2 SYGVNS. The V end was cut by 2 bases, the J end by 7 bases, with 6 bases between. The CDR3 length is 11 residues. Here the CDR3 reads CASSEGWEQYF. As DNA, the CDR3 is TGTGCCAGCAGTGAAGGGTGGGAGCAGTACTTC.